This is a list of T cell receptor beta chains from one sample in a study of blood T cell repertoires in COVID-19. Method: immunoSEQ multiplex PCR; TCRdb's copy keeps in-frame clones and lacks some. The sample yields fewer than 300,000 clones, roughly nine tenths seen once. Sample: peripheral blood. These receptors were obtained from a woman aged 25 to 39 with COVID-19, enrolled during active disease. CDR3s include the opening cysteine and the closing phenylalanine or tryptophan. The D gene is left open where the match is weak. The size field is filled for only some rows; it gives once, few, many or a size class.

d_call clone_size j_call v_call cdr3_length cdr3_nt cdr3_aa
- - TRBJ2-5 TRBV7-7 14 TGTGCCAGCAGCTCCGGACTCGAGGTGGAGACCCAGTACTTC CASSSGLEVETQYF
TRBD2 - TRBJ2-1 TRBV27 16 TGTGCCAGCAGAGAGGAGCGGGAGGGCCCCTACAATGAGCAGTTCTTC CASREEREGPYNEQFF
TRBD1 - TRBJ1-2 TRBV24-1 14 TGTGCCACCAGTGATCCCGGACAGGCGGCTGGCTACACCTTC CATSDPGQAAGYTF
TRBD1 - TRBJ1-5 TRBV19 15 TGTGCCAGTAGTATTTTAGGACAGGGGGGTCAGCCCCAGCATTTT CASSILGQGGQPQHF
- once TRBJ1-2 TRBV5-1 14 TGCGCCAGCAGTTTGGAGGGCAGGGACTATGGCTACACCTTC CASSLEGRDYGYTF
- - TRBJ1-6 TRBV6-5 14 TGTGCCAGCAGCAACAGCTCCTATAATTCACCCCTCCACTTT CASSNSSYNSPLHF
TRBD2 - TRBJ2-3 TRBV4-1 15 TGCGCCAGCAGCCAAGACTTCCCGGGGGGAGATACGCAGTATTTT CASSQDFPGGDTQYF
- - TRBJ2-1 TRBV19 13 TGTGCCAGTAGTCCCTATAGCGGAAATGAGCAGTTCTTC CASSPYSGNEQFF
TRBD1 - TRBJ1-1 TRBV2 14 TGTGCCAGCAGTGCCCGGACAGGGGACACTGAAGCTTTCTTT CASSARTGDTEAFF
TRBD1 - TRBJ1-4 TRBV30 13 TGTGCCTGGACCCAGGGGGCTAATGAAAAACTGTTTTTT CAWTQGANEKLFF
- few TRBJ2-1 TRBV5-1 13 TGCGCCAGCAGTACCACAGGGATCAATGAGCAGTTCTTC CASSTTGINEQFF
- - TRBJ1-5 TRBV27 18 TGTGCCAGCAGTTTGTTAGGTGACAGCCGGTATAGCAATCAGCCCCAGCATTTT CASSLLGDSRYSNQPQHF
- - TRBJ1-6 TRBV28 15 TGTGCCAGCAGTGGGGGAGGGCCCTATAATTCACCCCTCCACTTT CASSGGGPYNSPLHF
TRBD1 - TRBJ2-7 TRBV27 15 TGTGCCAGCAGTTTGAGGACAGGGGGATCCTACGAGCAGTACTTC CASSLRTGGSYEQYF
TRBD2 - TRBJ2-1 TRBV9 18 TGTGCCAGCAGCGTACAGGGACTAGCGGTCCTGCGGTACAATGAGCAGTTCTTC CASSVQGLAVLRYNEQFF
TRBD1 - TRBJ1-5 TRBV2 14 TGTGCCAGCAGTGGGGGACAGTCAAATCAGCCCCAGCATTTT CASSGGQSNQPQHF
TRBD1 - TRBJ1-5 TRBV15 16 TGTGCCACCAGCAGAGTGGGGACAGCTAGCAATCAGCCCCAGCATTTT CATSRVGTASNQPQHF
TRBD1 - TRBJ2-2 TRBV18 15 TGTGCCAGCTCACCGACAGGGCCGAACACCGGGGAGCTGTTTTTT CASSPTGPNTGELFF
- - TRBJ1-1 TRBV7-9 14 TGTGCCAGCAGCCAGGATGGGGGGATGGCTGAAGCTTTCTTT CASSQDGGMAEAFF
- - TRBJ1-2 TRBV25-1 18 TGTGCCAGCAGTGAATTGGTAGGGGAAGTGGGTTTGGTGGATGGCTACACCTTC CASSELVGEVGLVDGYTF
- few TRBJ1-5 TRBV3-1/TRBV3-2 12 TGTGCCAGCAGTGCGGGGGATCAGCCCCAGCATTTT CASSAGDQPQHF
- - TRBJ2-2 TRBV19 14 TGTGCCAGTAGTATCCGGGGAAGCACCGGGGAGCTGTTTTTT CASSIRGSTGELFF
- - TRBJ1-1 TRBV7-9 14 TGTGCCAGCTTTCGCACAGGTGTGAACACTGAAGCTTTCTTT CASFRTGVNTEAFF
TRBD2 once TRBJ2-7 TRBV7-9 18 TGTGCCAGCAGCTTAGGACTAGCGGGCACGTCACGCTCCTACGAGCAGTACTTC CASSLGLAGTSRSYEQYF
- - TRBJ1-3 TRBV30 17 TGTGCCTGGAAGGTACGATTAGGGGTGTCGCCTGGAAACACCATATATTTT CAWKVRLGVSPGNTIYF
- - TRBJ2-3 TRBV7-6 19 TGTGCCAGCAGCTTATCATCCCGGATGGCGGTTGCTAGCACAGATACGCAGTATTTT CASSLSSRMAVASTDTQYF
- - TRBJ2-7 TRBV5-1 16 TGCGCCAGCAGCTCGGCCCCCGGGAATGAGTACAACGAGCAGTACTTC CASSSAPGNEYNEQYF
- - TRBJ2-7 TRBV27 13 TGTGCCAGCACGACAGTGTTTGGGTACGAGCAGTACTTC CASTTVFGYEQYF
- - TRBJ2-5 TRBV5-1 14 TGCGCCAGCAGCCCCCAGGGATCCCAAGAGACCCAGTACTTC CASSPQGSQETQYF
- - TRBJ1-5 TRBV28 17 TGTGCCAGCAGTTTGACCGCCTTTGGGCAGTTGCGTCAGCCCCAGCATTTT CASSLTAFGQLRQPQHF
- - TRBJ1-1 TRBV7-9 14 TGTGCCAGCAGCTCCCGGGGGGAAGACACTGAAGCTTTCTTT CASSSRGEDTEAFF
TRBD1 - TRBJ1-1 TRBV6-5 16 TGTGCCAGCATTTCCTCAGGGGGTCGAGGGAACACTGAAGCTTTCTTT CASISSGGRGNTEAFF
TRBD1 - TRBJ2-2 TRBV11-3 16 TGTGCCAGCAGCCCCCGGACAGGAAAGAACACCGGGGAGCTGTTTTTT CASSPRTGKNTGELFF
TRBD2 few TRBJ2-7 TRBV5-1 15 TGCGCCAGCAGCTTGAATAGCGGGAGGAACTACGAGCAGTACTTC CASSLNSGRNYEQYF
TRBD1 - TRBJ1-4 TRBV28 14 TGTGCCAGCAGAGGGACAGGGGAAAATGAAAAACTGTTTTTT CASRGTGENEKLFF
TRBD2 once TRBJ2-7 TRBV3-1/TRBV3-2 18 TGTGCCAGCAGCCAAGATGCTAATACCGGGACTAGCGTATACGAGCAGTACTTC CASSQDANTGTSVYEQYF
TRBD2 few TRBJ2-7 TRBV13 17 TGTGCCAGCAGCTTAGTCCGGAAGGGACTAGCGCTCTACGAGCAGTACTTC CASSLVRKGLALYEQYF
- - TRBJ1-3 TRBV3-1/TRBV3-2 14 TGTGCCAGCAGCCAAGCCAGGGGCGGAAACACCATATATTTT CASSQARGGNTIYF
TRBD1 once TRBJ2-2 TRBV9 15 TGTGCCAGCAGTCTCAGGGGGCCGAACACCGGGGAGCTGTTTTTT CASSLRGPNTGELFF
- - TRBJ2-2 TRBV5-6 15 TGTGCCAGCAGCTTGCCGAGGGCCGTTACCGGGGAGCTGTTTTTT CASSLPRAVTGELFF
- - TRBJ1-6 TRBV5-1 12 TGCGCCAGCAGCTTCGGGGATTCACCCCTCCACTTT CASSFGDSPLHF
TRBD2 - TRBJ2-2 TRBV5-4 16 TGTGCCAGCAGCTTGGGACTAGCGGGAGAAGCCGGGGAGCTGTTTTTT CASSLGLAGEAGELFF
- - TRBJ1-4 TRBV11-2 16 TGTGCCAGCAGCTCCCTCCTTCGGCAGGGAGGCGAAAAACTGTTTTTT CASSSLLRQGGEKLFF
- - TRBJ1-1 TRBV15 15 TGTGCCACCAGCAGAGATATGACAAGCCACACTGAAGCTTTCTTT CATSRDMTSHTEAFF
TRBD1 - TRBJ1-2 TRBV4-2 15 TGTGCCAGCAGCCAGCCAGGGGGCGCTTACTATGGCTACACCTTC CASSQPGGAYYGYTF
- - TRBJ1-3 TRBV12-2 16 TGTGCAAGTCGCTTAGCGCGGTCCATTTCTGGAAACACCATATATTTT CASRLARSISGNTIYF
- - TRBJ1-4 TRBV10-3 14 TGTGCCATCAGCGGAGGAGGAACTAATGAAAAACTGTTTTTT CAISGGGTNEKLFF
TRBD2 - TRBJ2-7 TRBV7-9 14 TGTGCCAGCAGCCCCAGCGGGAGCTCCTACGAGCAGTACTTC CASSPSGSSYEQYF
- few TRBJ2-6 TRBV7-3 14 TGTGCCAGCAGCCCAAACTCTGGGGCCAACGTCCTGACTTTC CASSPNSGANVLTF
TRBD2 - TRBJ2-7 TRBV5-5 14 TGTGCCAGCAGCTTCCTAGCGGGCTCCTACGAGCAGTACTTC CASSFLAGSYEQYF
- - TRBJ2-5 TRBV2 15 TGTGCCAGCAGTGCAGGGGCAGGGGATTTGGAGACCCAGTACTTC CASSAGAGDLETQYF
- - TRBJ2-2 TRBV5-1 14 TGCGCCAGCAGGAGCGGAGCGAACACCGGGGAGCTGTTTTTT CASRSGANTGELFF